Below, one T cell receptor beta chain is given with its context. Each CDR3 protein gets one entry after TCRdb re-called the reads with MiXCR. The repertoire holds around 530,000 distinct CDR3 sequences, with 26% as singletons. The sample belongs to a study of T cell repertoires in cytomegalovirus infection. Trimming stripped 5 bases from V and 6 bases from J, with 17 bases between. The germline gives CDR1 MNHEY, CDR2 SVGAGI. This CDR3 spans 14 amino acids. The chain employs TRBV6-5 and TRBJ2-7, with a possible D match to TRBD1 (6 bases). Sequencing was performed on PBMCs. This TCR came from a human donor in good health (CMV status not recorded). Some clones in this sample may be carry-over from other donors' samples. CDR3 loop: CASSPSYRAREQYV. CDR3 in DNA: TGTGCCAGCAGTCCCAGCTACAGGGCGCGCGAGCAGTACGTC.